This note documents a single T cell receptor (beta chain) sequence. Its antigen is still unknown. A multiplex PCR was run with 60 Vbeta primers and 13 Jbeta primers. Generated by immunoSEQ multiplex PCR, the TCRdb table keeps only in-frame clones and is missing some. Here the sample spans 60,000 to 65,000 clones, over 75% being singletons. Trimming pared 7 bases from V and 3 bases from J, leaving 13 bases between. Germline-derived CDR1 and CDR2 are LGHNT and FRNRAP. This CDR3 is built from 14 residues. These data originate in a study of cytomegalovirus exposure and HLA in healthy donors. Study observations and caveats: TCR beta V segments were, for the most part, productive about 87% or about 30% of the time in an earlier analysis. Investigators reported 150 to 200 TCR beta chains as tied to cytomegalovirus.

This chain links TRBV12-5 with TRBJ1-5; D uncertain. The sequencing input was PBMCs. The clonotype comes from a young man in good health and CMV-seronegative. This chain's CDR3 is CASAPIDFNQPQHF. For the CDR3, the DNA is TGTGCTAGTGCCCCAATAGACTTCAATCAGCCCCAGCATTTT.